This entry concerns a single TCR beta chain. The antigen is unknown. With 60 Vbeta and 13 Jbeta primers, the PCR was carried out. Here immunoSEQ multiplex PCR was the method, and the copy in TCRdb shows in-frame clones only, minus some. Of approximately 160,000 clones listed, about 64% are singletons. This sample was included in a study of cytomegalovirus exposure and HLA in healthy donors. The wider study: An earlier analysis identified more than 90 million unique TCR beta sequences in about 170 million T cells. Some 80 million unique TCRs from HLA-typed donors were held in an early data release. Overall study results and limits: Three CMV-associated chains proved CMV antigen-specific in vitro. The authors later found most CMV-associated TCR beta chains appeared HLA-restricted.

CDR3 length equals 14 residues. From germline, CDR1 is MNHEY and CDR2 SVGAGI. Germline trimming cut 3 bases from V and 6 bases from J; bases unmatched to any gene: 3. The TCR sequence derives from a woman aged 25-40 years in good health and CMV-seropositive. The V gene is TRBV6-5, the J gene TRBJ2-1; the match to TRBD2 covers 9 bases. The sample consisted of PBMCs. CDR3 sequence: CASSYLAGSNEQFF. CDR3 bases: TGTGCCAGCAGTTATCTAGCGGGATCCAATGAGCAGTTCTTC.